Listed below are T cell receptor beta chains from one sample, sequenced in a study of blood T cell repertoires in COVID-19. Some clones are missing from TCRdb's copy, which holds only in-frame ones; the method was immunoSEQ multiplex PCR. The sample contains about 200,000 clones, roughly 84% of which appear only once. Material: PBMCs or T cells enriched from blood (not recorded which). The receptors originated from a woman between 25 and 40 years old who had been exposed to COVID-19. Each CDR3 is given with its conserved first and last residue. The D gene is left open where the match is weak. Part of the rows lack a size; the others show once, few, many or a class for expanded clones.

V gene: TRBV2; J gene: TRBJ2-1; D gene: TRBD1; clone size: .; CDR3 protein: CASSNNRGLDNEQFF; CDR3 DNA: TGTGCCAGCAGTAATAACAGGGGGTTGGACAATGAGCAGTTCTTC
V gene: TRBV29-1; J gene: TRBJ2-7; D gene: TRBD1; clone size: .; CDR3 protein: CSVETDRGYEQYF; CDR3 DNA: TGCAGCGTTGAGACGGACAGGGGATACGAGCAGTACTTC
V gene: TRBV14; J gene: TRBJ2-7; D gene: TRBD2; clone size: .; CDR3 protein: CASRPTSGDPYEQYF; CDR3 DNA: TGTGCCAGCAGACCTACTAGCGGGGACCCCTACGAGCAGTACTTC
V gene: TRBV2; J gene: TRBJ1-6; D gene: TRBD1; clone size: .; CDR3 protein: CASSESRDSSYNSPLHF; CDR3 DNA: TGTGCCAGCAGTGAATCAAGGGACAGCTCCTATAATTCACCCCTCCACTTT
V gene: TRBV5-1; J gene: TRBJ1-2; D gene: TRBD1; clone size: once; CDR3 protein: CASSSSGTGEGYGYTF; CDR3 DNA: TGCGCCAGCAGCTCCTCCGGGACAGGGGAGGGCTATGGCTACACCTTC
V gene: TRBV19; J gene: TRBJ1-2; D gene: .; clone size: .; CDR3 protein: CASSRSREDYGYTF; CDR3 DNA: TGTGCCAGTAGTAGGAGCCGGGAAGACTATGGCTACACCTTC
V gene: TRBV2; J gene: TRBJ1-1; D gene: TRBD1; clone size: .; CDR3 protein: CASSSDRVSEAFF; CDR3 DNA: TGTGCCAGCAGCTCGGACAGGGTGAGTGAAGCTTTCTTT
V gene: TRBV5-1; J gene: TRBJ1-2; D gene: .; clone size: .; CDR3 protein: CASSLEWGGSGYGYTF; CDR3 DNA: TGCGCCAGCAGCTTGGAGTGGGGCGGATCCGGCTATGGCTACACCTTC
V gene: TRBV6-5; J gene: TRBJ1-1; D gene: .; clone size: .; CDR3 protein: CASSYYGTPNTEAFF; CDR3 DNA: TGTGCCAGCAGTTACTACGGGACACCGAACACTGAAGCTTTCTTT
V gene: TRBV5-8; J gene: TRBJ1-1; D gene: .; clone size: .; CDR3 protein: CASSLGVSRRQAFF; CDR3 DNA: TGTGCCAGCAGCTTAGGGGTTTCGAGGAGACAAGCTTTCTTT
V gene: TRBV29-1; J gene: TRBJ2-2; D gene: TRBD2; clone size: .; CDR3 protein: CSVQKGRGGAGELFF; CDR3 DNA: TGCAGCGTTCAAAAAGGGCGCGGGGGGGCCGGGGAGCTGTTTTTT
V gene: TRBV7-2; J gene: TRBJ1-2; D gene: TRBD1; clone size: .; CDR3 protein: CASSLASGTALVGYTF; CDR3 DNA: TGTGCCAGCAGCTTAGCCTCCGGGACAGCCTTGGTCGGCTACACCTTC
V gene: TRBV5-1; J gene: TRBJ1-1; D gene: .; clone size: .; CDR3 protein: CASSLLPRGPNTEAFF; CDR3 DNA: TGCGCCAGCAGCTTGTTGCCCAGGGGACCGAACACTGAAGCTTTCTTT
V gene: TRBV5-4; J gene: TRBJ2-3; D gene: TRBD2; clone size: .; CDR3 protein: CASSSGGGSTDTQYF; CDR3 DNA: TGTGCCAGCAGCTCGGGGGGGGGTAGCACAGATACGCAGTATTTT
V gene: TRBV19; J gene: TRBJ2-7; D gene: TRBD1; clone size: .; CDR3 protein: CASSDPGQGGEQYF; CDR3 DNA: TGTGCCAGTAGTGATCCGGGACAGGGAGGCGAGCAGTACTTC
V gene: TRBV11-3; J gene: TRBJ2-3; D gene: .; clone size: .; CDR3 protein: CASSLAGEDTQYF; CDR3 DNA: TGTGCCAGCAGCTTAGCGGGTGAAGATACGCAGTATTTT
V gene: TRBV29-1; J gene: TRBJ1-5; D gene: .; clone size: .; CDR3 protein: CSGGEVGQPQHF; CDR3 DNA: TGCAGCGGGGGAGAGGTCGGTCAGCCCCAGCATTTT
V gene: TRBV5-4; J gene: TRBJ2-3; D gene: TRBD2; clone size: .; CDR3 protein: CASSTPSGGGRSDTQYF; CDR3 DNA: TGTGCCAGCAGCACACCCTCGGGCGGGGGGAGGTCAGATACGCAGTATTTT
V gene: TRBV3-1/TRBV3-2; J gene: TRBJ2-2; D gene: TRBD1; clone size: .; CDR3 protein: CASRPQGANTGELFF; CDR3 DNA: TGTGCCAGCAGACCTCAGGGGGCCAACACCGGGGAGCTGTTTTTT
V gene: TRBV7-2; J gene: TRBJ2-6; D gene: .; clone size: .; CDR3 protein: CASSFGRGAGANVLTF; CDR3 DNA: TGTGCCAGCAGCTTTGGCAGGGGAGCTGGGGCCAACGTCCTGACTTTC
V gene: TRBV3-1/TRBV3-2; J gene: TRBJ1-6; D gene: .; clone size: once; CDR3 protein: CASSPLHSSYNSPLHF; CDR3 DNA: TGTGCCAGCAGCCCACTGCACAGCTCCTATAATTCACCCCTCCACTTT
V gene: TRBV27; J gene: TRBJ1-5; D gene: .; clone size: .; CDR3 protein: CASSSIPPRGNQPQHF; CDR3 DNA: TGTGCCAGCAGTTCTATACCCCCCCGGGGAAATCAGCCCCAGCATTTT
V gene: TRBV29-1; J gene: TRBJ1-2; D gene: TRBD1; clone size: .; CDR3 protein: CSAGGTGGYGYTF; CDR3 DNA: TGCAGCGCCGGAGGGACAGGGGGTTATGGCTACACCTTC
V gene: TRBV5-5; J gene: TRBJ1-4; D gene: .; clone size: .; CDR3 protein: CASSLLLQSGKLFF; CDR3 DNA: TGTGCCAGCAGCTTGTTGTTACAATCGGGAAAACTGTTTTTT
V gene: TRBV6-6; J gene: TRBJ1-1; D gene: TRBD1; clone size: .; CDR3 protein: CASSDRVVAFF; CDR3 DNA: TGTGCCAGCAGCGACAGGGTGGTAGCTTTCTTT
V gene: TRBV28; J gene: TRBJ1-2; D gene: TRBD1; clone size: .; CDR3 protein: CASSPGGHGYTF; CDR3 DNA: TGTGCCAGCAGCCCAGGGGGGCATGGCTACACCTTC
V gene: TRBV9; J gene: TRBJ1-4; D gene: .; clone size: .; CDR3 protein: CASSVGQGTNEKLFF; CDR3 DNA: TGTGCCAGCAGCGTGGGTCAGGGCACTAATGAAAAACTGTTTTTT
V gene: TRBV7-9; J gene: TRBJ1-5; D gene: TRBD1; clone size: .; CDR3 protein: CASSPDRARPQHF; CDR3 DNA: TGTGCCAGCAGCCCTGACAGGGCGAGGCCCCAGCATTTT
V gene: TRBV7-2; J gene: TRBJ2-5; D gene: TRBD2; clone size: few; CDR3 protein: CASSLVAGGVGTQYF; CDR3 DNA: TGTGCCAGCAGCTTAGTAGCGGGGGGTGTCGGGACCCAGTACTTC